These 18 T cell receptor beta chains were sequenced from one sample in a study of shared clonotypes between healthy human individuals (dated by TCRdb to about 2020). CD8 naive samples consisted of CD45RO-negative cells that were positively selected for CCR7, yielding a CD45RA+CCR7+ population without TemRA cells. Library preparation was by the immunoSEQ multiplex PCR assay. Here the immuneACCESS table is served through TCRdb, limited to in-frame sequences with V and J called. Missing clones are a known gap in these copies; in checked studies unresolved V genes cover under half, and the rest lacks a known reason. Present in this sample are around 2,000,000 clones, over 85% of which were seen just once. The top ten hold roughly 1.2% of the sample. Sequenced sample: naive CD8+ T cells sorted from blood. The sample's cell subset or site label is to be understood as: CD45RA+CCR7+. The receptor set was obtained from a man aged 18 to 29 in good health.

Details on this clone: This sample includes further DNA sequences coding for the same CDR3. The rearrangement uses TRBV6-5 and TRBJ2-7; 9 nucleotides line up with TRBD1. The CDR3 is made up of 13 amino acids. J gave up 4 bases and V 6 bases, and 4 bases lay outside the gene matches. The germline V gene encodes CDR1 MNHEY and CDR2 SVGAGI. Written as DNA, the CDR3 is TGTGCCAGCAGCCTCGGGACAGGGTACGAGCAGTACTTC. Translating gives CASSLGTGYEQYF.

The CDR3 sequence is CASSLEGQTYGYTF. The CDR3 bases are TGTGCCAGCAGCTTAGAGGGACAAACCTATGGCTACACCTTC. The rearrangement uses TRBV7-9 and TRBJ1-2, with D tentatively TRBD1 (6 bases). The CDR3 covers 14 residues. Germline V gene sequence: CDR1 SEHNR, CDR2 FQNEAQ (reference sequence). The V end was cut by 1 base, the J end by 4 bases, with 10 bases between.

This sequence joins TRBV7-9 and TRBJ1-2, with D unclear. The CDR3 is made up of 13 amino acids. The germline V gene encodes CDR1 SEHNR and CDR2 FQNEAQ (reference sequence). With 5 bases removed from V and 8 bases from J, the gap between germline ends came to 15 bases. The CDR3 loop reads CASSHEYIWGYTF. The CDR3 nucleotides are TGTGCCAGCAGCCATGAGTACATATGGGGCTACACCTTC. Variable domain in full (rest from reference TRBV7-9 and TRBJ1-2): DTGVSQNPRHKITKRGQNVTFRCDPISEHNRLYWYRQTLGQGPEFLTYFQNEAQLEKSRLLSDRFSAERPKGSFSTLEIQRTEQGDSAMYLCASSHEYIWGYTFGSGTRLTVV.

This chain links TRBV7-6 with TRBJ1-4; D remains ambiguous. The V gene's germline CDR1 is SGHVS and CDR2 FNYEAQ. V lost 3 bases and J lost 7, with 9 bases in between. The CDR3 covers 13 residues. CDR3 DNA sequence: TGTGCCAGCAGCTTGGGTAGCGGTGAAAAACTGTTTTTT. Translating gives CASSLGSGEKLFF.

The chain links TRBV6-5 to TRBJ2-2; TRBD1 matches 9 bases. Germline lookup yields CDR1 MNHEY and CDR2 SVGAGI. The CDR3 is 16 amino acids. Trimming removed 0 bases from V and 5 bases from J; junction bases left unmatched: 4. The CDR3 is CASSYSGTGRTGELFF. The CDR3 DNA sequence: TGTGCCAGCAGTTACTCCGGGACAGGGCGGACCGGGGAGCTGTTTTTT.

V usage is TRBV5-1 and J usage is TRBJ2-7; D call uncertain. Germline V gene sequence: CDR1 SGHRS, CDR2 YFSETQ. This CDR3 contains 14 residues. V was pared by 4 bases and J by 1 base, with 12 bases between. The CDR3 sequence is CASSPSPVSYEQYF. CDR3 nucleotide sequence: TGCGCCAGCAGCCCATCCCCGGTATCCTACGAGCAGTACTTC.

In this sample, this clone turned up once. CDR3 protein: CASSLGGATDTQYF. For the CDR3, the DNA is TGTGCCAGCAGTTTAGGGGGCGCGACAGATACGCAGTATTTT. The V and J genes are TRBV6-6 and TRBJ2-3, with TRBD1 identical over 7 bases. Looked up from germline, CDR1 is MNHNY and CDR2 is SVGAGI (reference sequence). The V and J ends lost 4 bases and 3 bases, in that order; junction bases with no gene match: 4. The CDR3 is 14 residues long.

The chain uses TRBV11-3 and TRBJ2-3, with 7 bases identical to TRBD2. The CDR3 extends over 13 amino acids. Germline CDR1 and CDR2: SGHNT and YENEEA. V shed 0 bases and J 10 bases; nucleotides not matched to a gene: 4. Here the CDR3 reads CASSLDGAGAQYF. DNA for the CDR3: TGTGCCAGCAGCTTAGACGGGGCGGGGGCGCAGTATTTT.

V is TRBV6-5 and J is TRBJ2-3, with D unclear. V was clipped by 9 bases and J by 1 base, with 17 bases between them. CDR1 and CDR2 from the germline V gene are MNHEY and SVGAGI. The length of the CDR3 is 15 residues. CDR3 bases: TGTGCCAGTAAAGGCGGTTACTTGGGCACAGATACGCAGTATTTT. It translates to CASKGGYLGTDTQYF.

CDR3: CASSYFGGDEQFF. The CDR3 nucleotides read TGTGCCAGCAGTTACTTTGGGGGCGATGAGCAGTTCTTC. The rearrangement uses TRBV6-5 and TRBJ2-1; a weak D match, TRBD1 (6 bases). From germline, CDR1 is MNHEY and CDR2 SVGAGI. Trimming pared 1 base from V and 8 bases from J, leaving 9 bases between. The CDR3 runs to 13 residues.

The chain combines TRBV19 with TRBJ2-7; D is undetermined. The ends were cut back, 1 base at V and 5 bases at J, with 18 bases in the middle. Germline CDR1 LNHDA, CDR2 SQIVND (reference sequence). The CDR3 sequence is 16 residues long. CDR3 region: CASSIVGPAAGNEQYF. In DNA, the CDR3 is TGTGCCAGTAGTATAGTAGGACCGGCCGCTGGGAACGAGCAGTACTTC.

The chain employs TRBV9 and TRBJ2-5; 11 positions agree with TRBD2. The V and J ends lost 4 bases and 0 bases, in that order; junction bases with no gene match: 5. This CDR3 is built from 16 residues. Germline V CDR1 and CDR2: SGDLS, YYNGEE. CDR3 region: CASSPRLAGNQETQYF. The DNA for the CDR3 is TGTGCCAGCAGCCCCCGACTAGCGGGGAACCAAGAGACCCAGTACTTC.

V is TRBV7-9 and J is TRBJ2-6; D unclear. V gave up 4 bases and J gave up 0 bases, with 10 bases separating them. CDR3 length: 16 residues. From germline, CDR1 is SEHNR and CDR2 FQNEAQ (reference sequence). CDR3 region: CASSSTVYSGANVLTF. The CDR3 bases are TGTGCCAGCAGCTCGACGGTTTACTCTGGGGCCAACGTCCTGACTTTC.

J is TRBJ2-7 and V is TRBV9; 8 nucleotides match TRBD2. The V gene end was trimmed by 4 bases and the J gene end by 7 bases; junction bases not matched to a gene: 10. This CDR3 has 14 residues. CDR1 is SGDLS, CDR2 YYNGEE, per germline. CDR3 loop: CASSPIAGTGEQYF. The CDR3 bases are TGTGCCAGCAGCCCAATAGCGGGAACGGGGGAGCAGTACTTC.

A note on this clone: The same CDR3 also results from other DNA sequences found in this sample. The rearrangement joins TRBV18 to TRBJ2-3, with D tentatively TRBD1 (5 bases). The CDR3 is 14 amino acids. Trimming cost V 0 bases and J 1 base, with 5 bases left between them. Germline V gene data show CDR1 as KGHSH and CDR2 as LQKENI. CDR3 amino acids: CASSPPGGTDTQYF. CDR3 nucleotide sequence: TGTGCCAGCTCACCACCAGGGGGCACAGATACGCAGTATTTT.

The chain carries TRBV4-1 and TRBJ1-2, with D tentatively TRBD1 (6 bases). V was cut by 1 base and J by 0 bases, with 9 bases left in between. CDR1 and CDR2 from the germline V gene are MGHRA and YSYEKL. This CDR3 region has 15 residues. The DNA for the CDR3 is TGCGCCAGCAGCCAAGTTGGGGGGCCTAACTATGGCTACACCTTC. Amino acid sequence: CASSQVGGPNYGYTF.

The rearrangement links TRBV29-1 to TRBJ2-7; 7 bases match TRBD1. The CDR3 loop spans 11 amino acids. The germline CDR1 and CDR2 sequences are SQVTM and ANQGSEA. After removal of 5 bases from V and 6 bases from J, the junction contained 4 bases not matched to a gene. In nucleotides, the CDR3 is TGCAGCGTTAAGGCAGGGGGCGAGCAGTACTTC. Residues: CSVKAGGEQYF.

The CDR3 spells CASSLLGIAGAHEQYF. Here the CDR3 DNA reads TGTGCCAGCAGTCTCCTCGGGATAGCGGGAGCCCACGAGCAGTACTTC. V gene TRBV2 combines with J gene TRBJ2-7, with 9 positions matching TRBD2. The ends lost 5 bases at V and 5 bases at J; junction bases unmatched: 13. The CDR3 is 16 amino acids. Germline V gene sequence: CDR1 SNHLY, CDR2 FYNNEI.